These T cell receptor beta chains were read from a single sample in a study of B cell selection in AIRE deficiency. The protocol was immunoSEQ multiplex PCR, while the TCRdb copy is restricted to in-frame clones and leaves out a portion. The sample has about 24,000 clones, around 97% seen once. Sequencing used conventional CD4+ T cells sorted from PBMCs. These receptors were taken from a human donor with AIRE deficiency. CDR3s leave out the opening cysteine and the closing phenylalanine or tryptophan. A clone size is listed for some rows: how often the clone was seen (once, few, many), or a class if it is expanded.

j_call v_call clone_size cdr3_aa
TRBJ1-5 TRBV28 . ASSPLGRQPQH
TRBJ2-2 TRBV11-3 . ASSWRAGTGELF
TRBJ2-1 TRBV4-1 . ASSQGPGLAGNPYNEQF
TRBJ2-1 TRBV28 . ASSPLKGEYYNEQF
TRBJ1-1 TRBV11-1 . ASSRGTGDTEAF
TRBJ1-1 TRBV29-1 . SVRPPGLNTEAF
TRBJ2-3 TRBV7-2 . ASRYSGSRGATQY
TRBJ2-7 TRBV6-5 . ASSYRGLSYEQY
TRBJ2-7 TRBV5-1 . ASSLEGFFAGAEQY
TRBJ1-1 TRBV5-1 . ASSFLGRGTEAF
TRBJ2-1 TRBV21-1 . ASSKGVCGDKKSRQF
TRBJ2-2 TRBV9 . ASSVAAHSGELF
TRBJ2-3 TRBV19 . ASSMGREETQY
TRBJ2-2 TRBV27 once ASEITSRGRAGELF
TRBJ1-1 TRBV18 . ASSPPRFLNTEAF
TRBJ2-7 TRBV7-8 once ASSLLAAGGPYEQY
TRBJ2-7 TRBV11-2 . ASRSLPGQGTYEQY
TRBJ1-4 TRBV5-8 . ASSLVLGQIGTNEKLF
TRBJ1-4 TRBV27 . ASSPNHQGKKLF
TRBJ2-7 TRBV28 . ASSLAQGLATDEQY
TRBJ2-7 TRBV6-1 . ALSRGFYYEQY
TRBJ2-7 TRBV5-6 . ASIRQTGGSYEQY
TRBJ2-1 TRBV9 . ASSGQSSYNEQF
TRBJ1-2 TRBV19 . ATGQDIAGYT
TRBJ2-1 TRBV11-1 . ASRIGLAITHEQF
TRBJ1-2 TRBV28 . ASSLWALEGGLGYT
TRBJ2-2 TRBV6-4 . AGRGQGSTGELF
TRBJ2-2 TRBV6-6 . ASIQTSGTNTGELF
TRBJ2-7 TRBV10-2 . AALRLTSGYEQY
TRBJ1-1 TRBV27 . ASSRDPTGVRGNTEAF
TRBJ2-7 TRBV28 . ANGPPYEQY
TRBJ2-2 TRBV28 . ASSRLAAGELF
TRBJ1-1 TRBV20-1 . SARVSEAF
TRBJ2-4 TRBV28 . ASSFVREGWGAKNIQY
TRBJ1-6 TRBV27 . ASSFSALYNSPLH
TRBJ2-3 TRBV7-2 . ASSLGGGRRTDTQY
TRBJ2-7 TRBV6-1 . ASSDHRGGSSYEQY
TRBJ2-1 TRBV7-2 . ASSTGTSGSNEQF
TRBJ2-7 TRBV7-8 . ASSSRTSANYEQY
TRBJ2-7 TRBV7-8 . ASSSLGGLAELYEQY
TRBJ1-5 TRBV28 . ASRRAGTDNQPQH
TRBJ2-7 TRBV5-1 . ASSLAGTGVEQY
TRBJ2-1 TRBV7-3 . ASSPLSGDEQF
TRBJ2-7 TRBV7-3 . ASSLKGHYEQY
TRBJ1-2 TRBV25-1 . ASRPQGLGAYGYT
TRBJ1-5 TRBV18 . ASSPLQGDQPQH
TRBJ2-7 TRBV5-5 once ASSLGGYLYEQY
TRBJ2-1 TRBV11-3 . ASSSTGDEQF
TRBJ1-1 TRBV7-3 . ASSSGMNTEAF
TRBJ1-5 TRBV30 . AWSGRQGGVRSNQPQH
TRBJ1-5 TRBV28 . ASSLGGARQPQH
TRBJ1-3 TRBV4-2 . ASSQELGTIY
TRBJ2-7 TRBV15 . ATSRNRGLYEQY
TRBJ1-3 TRBV6-5 . ASSYSGSSGNTIY
TRBJ2-3 TRBV5-4 . ASSSGGLAGTDTQY
TRBJ1-1 TRBV5-4 . ASSLPDRIEAF
TRBJ2-5 TRBV2 . ASNPLAGGQETQY
TRBJ2-6 TRBV7-3 . ASSSRVADLSGANVLT
TRBJ2-1 TRBV27 . ASSPTGTGVGNEQF
TRBJ1-5 TRBV6-1 . ASGMGNNQPQH